This section outlines one TCR beta chain sequence together with its context. These data are taken from a study of shared clonotypes between healthy human individuals. The CDR3 extends over 13 amino acids. CDR1 SGHTA and CDR2 FQGTGA come from the germline V gene. Unmatched junction bases numbered 5, after V lost 5 bases and J lost 9 bases. Researchers divided each subset's genomic DNA evenly across several immunoSEQ plates. Some clones are missing from TCRdb's copy, which holds only in-frame ones; the method was immunoSEQ multiplex PCR. The table has 2,500,000 or so clones, roughly 93% seen once. Sequenced material: naive CD4+ T cells from PBMCs. As for subset: CD45RA+ positively selected. The TCR comes from a man between 18 and 29 years old in good health. Some clones in this sample may be carry-over from other donors' samples. V usage is TRBV7-3 and J usage is TRBJ2-1; 9 nucleotides line up with TRBD1. The CDR3 region has the DNA TGTGCCAGCAGCACCGGACAGGGGTTTGAGCAGTTCTTC. Its translation: CASSTGQGFEQFF.